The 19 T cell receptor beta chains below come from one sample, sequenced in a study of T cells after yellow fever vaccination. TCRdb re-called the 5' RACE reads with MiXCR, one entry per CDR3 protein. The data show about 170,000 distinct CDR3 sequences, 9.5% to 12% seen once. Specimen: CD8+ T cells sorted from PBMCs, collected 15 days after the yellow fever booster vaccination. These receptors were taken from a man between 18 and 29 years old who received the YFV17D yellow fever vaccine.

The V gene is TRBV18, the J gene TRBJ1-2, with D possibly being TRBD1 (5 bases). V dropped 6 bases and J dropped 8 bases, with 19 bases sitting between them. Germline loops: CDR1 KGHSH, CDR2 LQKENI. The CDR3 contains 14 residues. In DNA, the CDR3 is TGTGCCAGCTCCCCAGGGACGGATTTTAGGGGCTACACCTTC. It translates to CASSPGTDFRGYTF.

CDR3: CASSGTAGTF. DNA of the CDR3: TGTGCCAGCAGTGGGACAGCTGGAACCTTC. J is TRBJ1-2 and V is TRBV6-1; the D gene is possibly TRBD1 (6 bases). The CDR3 loop spans 10 amino acids. Germline lookup yields CDR1 MNHNS and CDR2 SASEGT. Between the trimmed V and J ends, which lost 4 bases and 14 bases, there was a span of 11 bases.

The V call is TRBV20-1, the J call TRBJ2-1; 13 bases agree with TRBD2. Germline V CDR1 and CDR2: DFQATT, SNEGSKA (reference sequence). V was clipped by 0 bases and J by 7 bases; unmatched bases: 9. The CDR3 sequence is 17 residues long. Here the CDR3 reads CSAREEGRGLAGNEQFF. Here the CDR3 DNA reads TGCAGTGCTAGAGAGGAGGGTCGGGGACTAGCGGGGAATGAGCAGTTCTTC.

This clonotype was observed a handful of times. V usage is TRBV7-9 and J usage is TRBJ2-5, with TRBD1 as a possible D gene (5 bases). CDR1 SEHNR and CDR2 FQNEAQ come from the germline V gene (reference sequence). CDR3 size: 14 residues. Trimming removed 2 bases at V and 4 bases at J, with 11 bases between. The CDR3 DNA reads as TGTGCCAGCAGCTTACTAAATAGGGGAGAGACCCAGTACTTC. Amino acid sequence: CASSLLNRGETQYF.

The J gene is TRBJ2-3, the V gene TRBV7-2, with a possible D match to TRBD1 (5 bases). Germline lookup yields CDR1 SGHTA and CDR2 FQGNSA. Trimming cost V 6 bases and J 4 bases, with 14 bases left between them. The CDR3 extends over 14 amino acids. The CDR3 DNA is TGTGCCAGCAGATCAAGGGGCAGGGCAGATACGCAGTATTTT. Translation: CASRSRGRADTQYF.

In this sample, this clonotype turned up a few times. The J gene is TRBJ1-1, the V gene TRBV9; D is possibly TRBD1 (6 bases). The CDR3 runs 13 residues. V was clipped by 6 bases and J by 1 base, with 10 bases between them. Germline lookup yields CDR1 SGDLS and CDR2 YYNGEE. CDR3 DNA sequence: TGTGCCAGCACTCTGGGGGCGAACACTGAAGCTTTCTTT. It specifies CASTLGANTEAFF.

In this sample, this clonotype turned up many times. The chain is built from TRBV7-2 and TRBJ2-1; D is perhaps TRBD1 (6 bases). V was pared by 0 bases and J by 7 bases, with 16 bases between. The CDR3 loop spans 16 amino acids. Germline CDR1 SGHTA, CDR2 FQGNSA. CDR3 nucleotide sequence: TGTGCCAGCAGCTTAGCGCATCAGGGGTGGGGAAATGAGCAGTTCTTC. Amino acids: CASSLAHQGWGNEQFF.

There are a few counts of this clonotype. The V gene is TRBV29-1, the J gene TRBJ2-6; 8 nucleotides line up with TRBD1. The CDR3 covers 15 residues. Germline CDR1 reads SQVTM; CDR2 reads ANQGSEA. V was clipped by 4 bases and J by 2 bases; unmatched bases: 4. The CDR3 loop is CSVVVDRAGANVLTF. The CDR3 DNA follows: TGCAGCGTTGTTGTGGACAGGGCTGGGGCCAACGTCCTGACTTTC. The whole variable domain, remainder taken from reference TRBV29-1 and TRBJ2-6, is SAVISQKPSRDICQRGTSLTIQCQVDSQVTMMFWYRQQPGQSLTLIATANQGSEATYESGFVIDKFPISRPNLTFSTLTVSNMSPEDSSIYLCSVVVDRAGANVLTFGAGSRLTVL.

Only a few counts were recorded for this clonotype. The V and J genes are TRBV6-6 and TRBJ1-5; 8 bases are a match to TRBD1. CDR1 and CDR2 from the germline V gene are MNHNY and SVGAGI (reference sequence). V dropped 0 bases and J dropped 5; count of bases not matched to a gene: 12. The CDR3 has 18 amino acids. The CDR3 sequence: CASSYSVGQASPDQPQHF. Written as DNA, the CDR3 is TGTGCCAGCAGTTACTCGGTGGGACAGGCCAGCCCCGATCAGCCCCAGCATTTT.

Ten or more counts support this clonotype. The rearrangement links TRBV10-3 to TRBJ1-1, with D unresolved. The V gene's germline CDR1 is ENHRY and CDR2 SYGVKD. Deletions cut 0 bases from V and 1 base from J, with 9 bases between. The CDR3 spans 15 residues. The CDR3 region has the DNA TGTGCCATCAGTGAGTCAGAGGTGGCGAACACTGAAGCTTTCTTT. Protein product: CAISESEVANTEAFF.

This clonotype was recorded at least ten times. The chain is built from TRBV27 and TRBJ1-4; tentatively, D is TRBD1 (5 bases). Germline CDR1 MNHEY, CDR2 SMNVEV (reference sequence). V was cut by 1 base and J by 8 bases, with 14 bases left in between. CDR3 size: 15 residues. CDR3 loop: CASSLFTGRIEKLFF. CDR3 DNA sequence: TGTGCCAGCAGTTTATTCACGGGACGGATAGAAAAACTGTTTTTT.

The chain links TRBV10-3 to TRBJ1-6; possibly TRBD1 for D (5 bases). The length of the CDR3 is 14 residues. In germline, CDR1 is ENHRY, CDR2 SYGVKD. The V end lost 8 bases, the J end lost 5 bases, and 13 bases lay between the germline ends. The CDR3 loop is CAIGSGYNNSPLHF. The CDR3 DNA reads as TGTGCCATCGGGTCAGGGTATAATAATTCACCCCTCCACTTT.

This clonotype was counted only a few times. The CDR3 here is CASSYSRTSGGPSSYNEQFF. In DNA form, the CDR3 reads TGTGCCAGCAGTTACTCCCGGACTAGCGGGGGGCCGAGCTCCTACAATGAGCAGTTCTTC. V is TRBV6-5 and J is TRBJ2-1; 14 bases agree with TRBD2. CDR3 length: 20 amino acids. V dropped 0 bases and J dropped 0; count of bases not matched to a gene: 7. Germline lookup yields CDR1 MNHEY and CDR2 SVGAGI.

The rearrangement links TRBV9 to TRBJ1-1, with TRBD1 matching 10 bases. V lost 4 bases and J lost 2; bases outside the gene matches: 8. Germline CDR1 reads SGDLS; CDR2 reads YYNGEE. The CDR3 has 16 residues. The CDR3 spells CASSTTGGLSNTEAFF. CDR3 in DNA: TGTGCCAGCAGCACGACAGGGGGCCTATCTAACACTGAAGCTTTCTTT.

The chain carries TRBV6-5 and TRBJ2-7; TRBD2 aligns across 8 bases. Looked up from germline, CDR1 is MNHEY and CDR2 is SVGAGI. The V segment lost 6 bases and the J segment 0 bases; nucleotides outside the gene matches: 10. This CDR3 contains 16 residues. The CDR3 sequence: CASSERSGASSYEQYF. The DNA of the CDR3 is TGTGCCAGCAGCGAACGTAGCGGGGCGAGCTCCTACGAGCAGTACTTC.

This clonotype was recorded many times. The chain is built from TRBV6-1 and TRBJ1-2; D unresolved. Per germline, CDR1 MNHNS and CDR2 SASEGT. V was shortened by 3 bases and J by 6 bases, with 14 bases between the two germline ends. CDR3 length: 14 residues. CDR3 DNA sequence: TGTGCCAGCAGTGAGGGTTGGGAAGCGAATGGCTACACCTTC. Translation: CASSEGWEANGYTF.

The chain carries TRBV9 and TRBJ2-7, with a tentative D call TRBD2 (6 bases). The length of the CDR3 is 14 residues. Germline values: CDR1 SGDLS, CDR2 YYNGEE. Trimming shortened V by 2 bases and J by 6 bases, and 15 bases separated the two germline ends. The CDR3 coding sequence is TGTGCCAGCAGCGTCGGAGCGGGCCTGGGCGAGCAGTACTTC. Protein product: CASSVGAGLGEQYF.

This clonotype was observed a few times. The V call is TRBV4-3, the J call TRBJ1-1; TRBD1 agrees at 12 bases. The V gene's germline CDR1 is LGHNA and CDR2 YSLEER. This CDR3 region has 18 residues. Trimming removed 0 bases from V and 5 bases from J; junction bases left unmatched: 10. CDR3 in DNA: TGCGCCAGCAGCCAAGATTCGACGGGACAGGGGGCTAGGACTGAAGCTTTCTTT. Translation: CASSQDSTGQGARTEAFF.

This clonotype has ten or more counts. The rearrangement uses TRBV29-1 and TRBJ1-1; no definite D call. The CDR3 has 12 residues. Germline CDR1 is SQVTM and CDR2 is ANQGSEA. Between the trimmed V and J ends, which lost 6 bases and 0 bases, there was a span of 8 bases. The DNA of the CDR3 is TGCAGCGTCCGACCCATGAACACTGAAGCTTTCTTT. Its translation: CSVRPMNTEAFF.